The 8 T cell receptor beta chains below all came from one sample that was sequenced in a study of T-cell memory formation after mild COVID-19. Each CDR3 protein gets one entry after TCRdb re-called the 5' RACE reads with MiXCR. The sample holds approximately 180,000 distinct CDR3 sequences, under 20% seen once. Material: PBMCs or a T cell subset sorted from them (not recorded which). The receptors originated from an adult woman who had mild COVID-19 (a few samples of this study predate the infection). Cell type and time point are not known.

This clonotype was found many times. The genes are TRBV5-1 and TRBJ2-7, with D perhaps TRBD1 or TRBD2 (5 bases each). The CDR3 loop spans 15 amino acids. Germline V lookup: CDR1 SGHRS, CDR2 YFSETQ. The V end was cut by 1 base, the J end by 1 base, with 12 bases between. The CDR3 region is CASSLNRDVSYEQYF. The CDR3 nucleotides are TGCGCCAGCAGCTTGAACCGGGACGTATCCTACGAGCAGTACTTC.

This clonotype was observed at least ten times. The rearrangement joins TRBV18 to TRBJ2-7; 7 bases agree with TRBD1. The CDR3 length is 15 residues. Germline lookup yields CDR1 KGHSH and CDR2 LQKENI. The ends lost 4 bases at V and 2 bases at J; junction bases unmatched: 8. CDR3 in DNA: TGTGCCAGCTCACAGACAGGGACCACTCCCTACGAGCAGTACTTC. Its protein is CASSQTGTTPYEQYF.

This clonotype was seen at least ten times. The gene calls are TRBV7-9 and TRBJ2-1; D is unresolved. This CDR3 region has 11 residues. V was shortened by 2 bases and J by 13 bases, with 9 bases between the two germline ends. CDR1 SEHNR and CDR2 FQNEAQ come from the germline V gene (reference sequence). CDR3 residues: CASSLIDVQFF. CDR3 nucleotide sequence: TGTGCCAGCAGCTTAATAGATGTTCAGTTCTTC. The variable domain in full, with the rest retrieved from reference TRBV7-9 and TRBJ2-1, is DTGVSQNPRHKITKRGQNVTFRCDPISEHNRLYWYRQTLGQGPEFLTYFQNEAQLEKSRLLSDRFSAERPKGSFSTLEIQRTEQGDSAMYLCASSLIDVQFFGPGTRLTVL.

This clonotype was seen a handful of times. The rearrangement joins TRBV3-1 to TRBJ1-6; D remains ambiguous. V was shortened by 4 bases and J by 0 bases, with 16 bases between the two germline ends. This CDR3 has 18 residues. Germline V gene lookup returns CDR1 LGHDT and CDR2 YNNKEL (reference sequence). In nucleotides, the CDR3 is TGTGCCAGCAGCCCATCTCAAGGGAAAAACTCCTATAATTCACCCCTCCACTTT. It translates to CASSPSQGKNSYNSPLHF. The whole variable domain, remainder taken from reference TRBV3-1 and TRBJ1-6, is DTAVSQTPKYLVTQMGNDKSIKCEQNLGHDTMYWYKQDSKKFLKIMFSYNNKELIINETVPNRFSPKSPDKAHLNLHINSLELGDSAVYFCASSPSQGKNSYNSPLHFGNGTRLTVT.

This clonotype was seen ten or more times. This chain connects TRBV12-3 or TRBV12-4 to TRBJ2-1; D remains ambiguous. CDR3 length equals 13 residues. Trimming pared 1 base from V and 9 bases from J, leaving 10 bases between. In DNA form, the CDR3 reads TGTGCCAGCAGTTTAGTCTTGTGGGGTGAGCAGTTCTTC. It yields the protein CASSLVLWGEQFF.

In regard to this clonotype: At one boundary the junction diverges from the germline segment, which might be a read error. The CDR3 loop is CASSRDRDTGDLFF. CDR3 nucleotides: TGTGCCAGCAGCCGAGACAGGGACACCGGGGATCTGTTTTTT. The chain links TRBV7-9 to TRBJ2-2, with 7 bases matching TRBD1. This CDR3 has 14 residues. Germline V gene data show CDR1 as SEHNR and CDR2 as FQNEAQ (reference sequence).

This chain links TRBV12-3 or TRBV12-4 with TRBJ1-2; D might be TRBD1 (6 bases). The CDR3 length is 15 residues. V was cut by 1 base and J by 4 bases, with 13 bases left in between. The CDR3: CASSLEGRGGYGYTF. The CDR3 bases are TGTGCCAGCAGTTTAGAGGGCAGGGGAGGCTATGGCTACACCTTC.

This chain uses TRBV7-2 with TRBJ2-7, with D perhaps matching TRBD1 (5 bases). The V gene lost 5 bases and the J gene lost 3 bases, with 11 bases spanning the gap. The CDR3 totals 13 residues. Germline loops: CDR1 SGHTA, CDR2 FQGNSA. CDR3 DNA sequence: TGTGCCAGCAGCACCGACAGAGTCTACGAGCAGTACTTC. It is translated as CASSTDRVYEQYF.